The 11 T cell receptor beta chains listed next were all sequenced from one sample in a study of blood T cell repertoires in COVID-19. TCRdb's copy holds only in-frame clones and misses some; the assay was immunoSEQ multiplex PCR. Altogether tens of thousands of clones are present, 83% being singletons, with the ten largest covering 35% to 45%. The specimen sequenced was peripheral blood. The receptor source for this set is a woman older than 75 with active or convalescent COVID-19.

The chain has TRBV7-2 and TRBJ1-3; the match to TRBD1 covers 9 bases. Looked up from germline, CDR1 is SGHTA and CDR2 is FQGNSA. Germline trimming cut 4 bases from V and 0 bases from J; bases unmatched to any gene: 1. This CDR3 has 15 residues. The CDR3 region is CASSWTGASGNTIYF. The CDR3 DNA follows: TGTGCCAGCAGCTGGACAGGGGCCTCTGGAAACACCATATATTTT.

The chain links TRBV5-1 to TRBJ2-3, with TRBD2 matching over 10 bases. CDR3 length equals 14 residues. Germline CDR1 SGHRS, CDR2 YFSETQ. The junction had 2 bases not matched to a gene; V was cut back by 6 bases and J by 1 base. The CDR3 DNA follows: TGCGCCAGCAAAGCGGGAGGGGGCACAGATACGCAGTATTTT. Translating it yields CASKAGGGTDTQYF.

The chain combines TRBV28 with TRBJ2-1; 13 bases agree with TRBD2. V dropped 2 bases and J dropped 5; count of bases not matched to a gene: 15. Germline-derived CDR1 and CDR2 are MDHEN and SYDVKM. The CDR3 has 20 amino acids. The CDR3 nucleotides are TGTGCCAGCAGTTTAGGCAAGCTATTACTAGCGGGAGGGCCTAACAATGAGCAGTTCTTC. It codes for CASSLGKLLLAGGPNNEQFF.

This chain joins TRBV5-4 and TRBJ2-7; tentative D call: TRBD2 (5 bases). The CDR3 length is 13 residues. Trimming cost V 0 bases and J 6 bases, with 10 bases left between them. Germline CDR1 SGHNT, CDR2 YYREEE (reference sequence). The CDR3 is CASSLVGVREQYF. DNA for the CDR3: TGTGCCAGCAGCTTGGTGGGAGTACGCGAGCAGTACTTC. Based on the CDR3 plus reference TRBV5-4 and TRBJ2-7, the full variable domain is ETGVTQSPTHLIKTRGQQVTLRCSSQSGHNTVSWYQQALGQGPQFIFQYYREEENGRGNFPPRFSGLQFPNYSSELNVNALELDDSALYLCASSLVGVREQYFGPGTRLTVT.

The chain couples TRBV10-3 to TRBJ1-1; 8 bases are shared with TRBD1. V shed 4 bases and J 6 bases; nucleotides not matched to a gene: 7. Germline V lookup: CDR1 ENHRY, CDR2 SYGVKD. The CDR3 runs to 14 residues. As DNA, the CDR3 is TGTGCCATCAGTGCAACAGGGGGTGTCTCTGAAGCTTTCTTT. Its protein product is CAISATGGVSEAFF.

CDR3 region: CASSQRRNTEAFF. CDR3 nucleotides: TGTGCCAGCAGCCAACGGAGGAACACTGAAGCTTTCTTT. This chain connects TRBV13 to TRBJ1-1; D remains ambiguous. Germline CDR1 reads PRHDT; CDR2 reads FYEKMQ (reference sequence). The germline V and J ends were trimmed by 5 bases and 1 base, with 8 bases remaining between them. The CDR3 extends over 13 amino acids. The full variable domain, in which reference TRBV13 and TRBJ1-1 provide the parts outside the CDR3, is AAGVIQSPRHLIKEKRETATLKCYPIPRHDTVYWYQQGPGQDPQFLISFYEKMQSDKGSIPDRFSAQQFSDYHSELNMSSLELGDSALYFCASSQRRNTEAFFGQGTRLTVV.

V usage is TRBV19 and J usage is TRBJ2-1; tentative D call: TRBD2 (6 bases). Germline values: CDR1 LNHDA, CDR2 SQIVND (reference sequence). Trimming pared 6 bases from V and 0 bases from J, leaving 6 bases between. The CDR3 totals 13 residues. The chain's CDR3 is CASSGSSYNEQFF. The CDR3 nucleotides read TGTGCCAGTAGCGGGAGCTCCTACAATGAGCAGTTCTTC.

The rearrangement joins TRBV7-9 to TRBJ1-1; tentative D call: TRBD1 (5 bases). The length of the CDR3 is 13 residues. V gave up 4 bases and J gave up 4 bases, with 10 bases separating them. From germline, CDR1 is SEHNR and CDR2 FQNEAQ (reference sequence). CDR3 DNA sequence: TGTGCCAGCAGCTCAGGGCCGAGCACTGAAGCTTTCTTT. Residues: CASSSGPSTEAFF.

This sequence joins TRBV7-9 and TRBJ1-1, with TRBD1 matching over 10 bases. V lost 5 bases and J lost 10; bases outside the gene matches: 7. This CDR3 region has 13 residues. Per the germline V gene, CDR1 is SEHNR and CDR2 is FQNEAQ (reference sequence). CDR3 sequence: CASSPKWDRGAFF. The CDR3 DNA reads TGTGCCAGCAGCCCCAAATGGGACAGGGGAGCTTTCTTT.

The J gene is TRBJ2-1, the V gene TRBV20-1; D gene ambiguous. Trimming removed 3 bases from V and 8 bases from J, with 14 bases in between. Germline CDR1 is DFQATT and CDR2 is SNEGSKA (reference sequence). This CDR3 is built from 13 residues. The CDR3 nucleotides read TGCAGTGCTAGTACATCCCTCACCCATGAGCAGTTCTTC. This translates into CSASTSLTHEQFF.

This chain connects TRBV4-3 to TRBJ1-2; D may be TRBD1 (5 bases). The CDR3 is 18 residues long. V lost 0 bases, J lost 6 bases, and 23 bases lay in between. The germline CDR1 and CDR2 sequences are LGHNA and YSLEER. CDR3 in amino acids: CASSQDLGTGVTSHGYTF. In nucleotides, the CDR3 is TGCGCCAGCAGCCAAGATCTCGGGACGGGGGTTACTAGTCATGGCTACACCTTC.